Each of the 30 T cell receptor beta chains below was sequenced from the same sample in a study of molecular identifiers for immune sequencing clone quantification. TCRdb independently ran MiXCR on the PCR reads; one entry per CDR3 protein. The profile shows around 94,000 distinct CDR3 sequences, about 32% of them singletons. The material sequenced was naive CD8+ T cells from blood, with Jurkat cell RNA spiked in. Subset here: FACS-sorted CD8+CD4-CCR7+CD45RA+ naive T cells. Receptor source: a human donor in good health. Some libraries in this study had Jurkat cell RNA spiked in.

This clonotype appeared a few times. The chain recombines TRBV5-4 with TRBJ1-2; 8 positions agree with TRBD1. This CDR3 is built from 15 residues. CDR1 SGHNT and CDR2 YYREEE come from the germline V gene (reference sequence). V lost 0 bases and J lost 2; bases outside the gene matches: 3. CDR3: CASSLDGQGNYGYTF. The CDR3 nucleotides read TGTGCCAGCAGCTTGGACGGACAGGGCAACTATGGCTACACCTTC.

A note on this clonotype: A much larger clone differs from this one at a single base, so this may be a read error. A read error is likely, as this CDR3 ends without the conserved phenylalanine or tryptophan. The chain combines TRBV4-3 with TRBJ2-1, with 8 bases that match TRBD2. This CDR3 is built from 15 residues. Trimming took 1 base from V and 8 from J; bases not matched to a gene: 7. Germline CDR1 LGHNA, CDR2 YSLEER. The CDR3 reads CASSQGTSKSHEQFI. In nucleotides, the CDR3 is TGCGCCAGCAGCCAAGGGACTAGCAAGTCCCATGAGCAGTTCATC.

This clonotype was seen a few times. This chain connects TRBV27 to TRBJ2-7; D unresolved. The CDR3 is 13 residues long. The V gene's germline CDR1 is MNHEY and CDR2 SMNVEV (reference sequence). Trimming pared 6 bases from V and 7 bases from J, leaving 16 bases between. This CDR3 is CASSLGMIDEQYF. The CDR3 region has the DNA TGTGCCAGCAGCTTGGGGATGATAGATGAGCAGTACTTC.

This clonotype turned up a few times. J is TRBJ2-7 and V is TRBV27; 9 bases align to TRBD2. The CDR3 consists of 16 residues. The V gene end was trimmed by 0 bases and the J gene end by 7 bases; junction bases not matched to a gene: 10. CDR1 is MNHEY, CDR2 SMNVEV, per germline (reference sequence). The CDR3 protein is CASSLSGVAGESEQYF. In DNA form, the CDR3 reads TGTGCCAGCAGTTTATCTGGGGTAGCGGGAGAGAGTGAGCAGTACTTC.

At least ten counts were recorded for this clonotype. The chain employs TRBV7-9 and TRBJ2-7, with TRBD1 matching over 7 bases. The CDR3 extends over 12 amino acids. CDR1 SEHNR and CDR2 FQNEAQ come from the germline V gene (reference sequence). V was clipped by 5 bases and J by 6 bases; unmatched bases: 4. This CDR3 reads CASSMGQSEQYF. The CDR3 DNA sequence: TGTGCCAGCAGCATGGGACAGAGCGAGCAGTACTTC.

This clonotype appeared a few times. This CDR3 is CASRKGGYNQPQHF. The CDR3 nucleotides read TGTGCCAGCAGGAAGGGGGGATACAATCAGCCCCAGCATTTT. The J gene is TRBJ1-5, the V gene TRBV12-3 or TRBV12-4; perhaps TRBD1 as D (6 bases). The CDR3 spans 14 residues. Trimming took 6 bases from V and 3 from J, leaving 12 bases between them.

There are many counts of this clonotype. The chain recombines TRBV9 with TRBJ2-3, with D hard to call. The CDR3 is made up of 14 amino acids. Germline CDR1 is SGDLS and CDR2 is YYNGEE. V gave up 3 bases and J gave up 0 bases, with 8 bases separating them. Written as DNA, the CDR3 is TGTGCCAGCAGCGAACGGATCAGCACAGATACGCAGTATTTT. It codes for CASSERISTDTQYF.

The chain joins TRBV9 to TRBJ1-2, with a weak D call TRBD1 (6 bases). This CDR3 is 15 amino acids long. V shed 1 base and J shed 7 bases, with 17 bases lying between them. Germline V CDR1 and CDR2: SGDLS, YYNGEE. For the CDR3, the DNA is TGTGCCAGCAGCGTATCACAGGGCGCCAGTCGTGGCTACACCTTC. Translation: CASSVSQGASRGYTF.

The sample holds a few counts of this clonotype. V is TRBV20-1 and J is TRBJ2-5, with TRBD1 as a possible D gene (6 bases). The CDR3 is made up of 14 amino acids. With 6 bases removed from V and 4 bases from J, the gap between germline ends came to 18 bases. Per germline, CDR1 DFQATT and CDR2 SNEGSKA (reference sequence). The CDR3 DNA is TGCAGTGCCGGATCAGGGGCCCTCTCAGAGACCCAGTACTTC. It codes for CSAGSGALSETQYF.

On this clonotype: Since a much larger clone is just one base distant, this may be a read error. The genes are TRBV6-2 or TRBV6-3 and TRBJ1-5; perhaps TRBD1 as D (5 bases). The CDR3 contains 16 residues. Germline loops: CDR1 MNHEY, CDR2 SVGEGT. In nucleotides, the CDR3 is TGTGCCAGCTGTTACTCGATTGGGGCGGGCAATCAGCCCCAGCATTTT. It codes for CASCYSIGAGNQPQHF.

The CDR3 region has the DNA TGTGCCAGCAGCCCAGGGGGGTTCAATCAGCCCCAGCATTTT. It yields the protein CASSPGGFNQPQHF. The chain uses TRBV7-2 and TRBJ1-5, with 7 bases matching TRBD1. The V gene end was trimmed by 5 bases and the J gene end by 3 bases; junction bases not matched to a gene: 4. Germline assignment: CDR1 SGHTA and CDR2 FQGNSA. The CDR3 consists of 14 residues.

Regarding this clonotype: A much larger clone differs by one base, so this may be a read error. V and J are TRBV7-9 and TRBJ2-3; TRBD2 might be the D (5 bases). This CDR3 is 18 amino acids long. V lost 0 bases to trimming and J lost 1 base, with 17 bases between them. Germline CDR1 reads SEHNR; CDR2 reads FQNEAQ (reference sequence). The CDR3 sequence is CASSLALSPQAGTDTQYF. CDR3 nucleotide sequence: TGTGCCAGCAGCTTAGCGCTAAGCCCACAAGCGGGCACAGATACGCAGTATTTT.

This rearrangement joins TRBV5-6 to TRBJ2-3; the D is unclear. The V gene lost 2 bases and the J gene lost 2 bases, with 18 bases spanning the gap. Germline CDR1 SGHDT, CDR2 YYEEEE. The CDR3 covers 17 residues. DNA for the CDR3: TGTGCCAGCAGCTTAGGCCCCCGGACGGACCTCACAGATACGCAGTATTTT. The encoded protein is CASSLGPRTDLTDTQYF.

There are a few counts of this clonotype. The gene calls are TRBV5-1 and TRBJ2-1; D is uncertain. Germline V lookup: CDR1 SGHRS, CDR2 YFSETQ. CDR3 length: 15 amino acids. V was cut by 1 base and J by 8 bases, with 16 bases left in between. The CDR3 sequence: CASSLNGLPGDEQFF. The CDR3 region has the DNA TGCGCCAGCAGCTTGAATGGTCTCCCAGGCGATGAGCAGTTCTTC.

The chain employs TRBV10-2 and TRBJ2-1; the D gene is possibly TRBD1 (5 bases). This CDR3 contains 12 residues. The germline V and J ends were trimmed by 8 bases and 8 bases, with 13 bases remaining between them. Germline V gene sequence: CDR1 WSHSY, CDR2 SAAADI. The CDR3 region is CASGEGVDEQFF. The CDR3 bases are TGCGCCAGCGGGGAAGGGGTAGATGAGCAGTTCTTC.

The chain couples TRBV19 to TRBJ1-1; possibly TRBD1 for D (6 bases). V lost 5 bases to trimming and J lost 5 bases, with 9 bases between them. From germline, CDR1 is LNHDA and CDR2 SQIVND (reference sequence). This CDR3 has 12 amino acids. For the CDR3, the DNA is TGTGCCAGTAGTTGGGGGCGAACTGAAGCTTTCTTT. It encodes CASSWGRTEAFF.

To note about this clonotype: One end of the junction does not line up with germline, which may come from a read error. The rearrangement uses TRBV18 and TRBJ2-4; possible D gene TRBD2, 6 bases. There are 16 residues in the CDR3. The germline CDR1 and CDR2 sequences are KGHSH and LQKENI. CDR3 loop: CASSPGTLDRKSIQYF. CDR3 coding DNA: TGTGCCAGCTCACCGGGGACTCTAGACAGAAAAAGCATTCAGTACTTC.

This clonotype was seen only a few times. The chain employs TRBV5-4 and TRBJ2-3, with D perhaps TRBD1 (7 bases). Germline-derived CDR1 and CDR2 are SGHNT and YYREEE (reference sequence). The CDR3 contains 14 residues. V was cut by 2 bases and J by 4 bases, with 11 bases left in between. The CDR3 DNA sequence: TGTGCCAGCAGCTTTCAGGGGGGCGCAGATACGCAGTATTTT. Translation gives CASSFQGGADTQYF.

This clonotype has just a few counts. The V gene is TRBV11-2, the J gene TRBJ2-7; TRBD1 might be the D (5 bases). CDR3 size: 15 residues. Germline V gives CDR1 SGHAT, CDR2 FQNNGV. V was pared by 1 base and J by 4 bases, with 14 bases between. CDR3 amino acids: CASSLGVTVPYEQYF. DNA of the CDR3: TGTGCCAGCAGCTTAGGTGTGACAGTACCGTACGAGCAGTACTTC.

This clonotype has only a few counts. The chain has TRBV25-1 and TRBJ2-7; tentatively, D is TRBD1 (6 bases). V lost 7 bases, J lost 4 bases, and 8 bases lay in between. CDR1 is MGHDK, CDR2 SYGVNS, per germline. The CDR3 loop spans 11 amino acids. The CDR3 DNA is TGTGCCAGCACAGGGGTTTACGAGCAGTACTTC. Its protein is CASTGVYEQYF.

DNA for the CDR3: TGCGCCAGCAGCCCCGCCCATGTGGGGACTGAAGCTTTCTTT. Translated, it gives CASSPAHVGTEAFF. The chain recombines TRBV4-3 with TRBJ1-1; no clear D. Trimming stripped 4 bases from V and 5 bases from J, with 14 bases between. From germline, CDR1 is LGHNA and CDR2 YSLEER. This CDR3 spans 14 amino acids.

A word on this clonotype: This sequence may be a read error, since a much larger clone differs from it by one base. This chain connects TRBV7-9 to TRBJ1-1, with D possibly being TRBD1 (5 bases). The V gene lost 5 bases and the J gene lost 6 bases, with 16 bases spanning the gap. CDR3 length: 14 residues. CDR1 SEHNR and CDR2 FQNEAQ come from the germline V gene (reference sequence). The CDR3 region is CASSPPGRGAEAFF. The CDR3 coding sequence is TGTGCCAGCAGCCCCCCCGGTAGGGGCGCTGAAGCTTTCTTT.

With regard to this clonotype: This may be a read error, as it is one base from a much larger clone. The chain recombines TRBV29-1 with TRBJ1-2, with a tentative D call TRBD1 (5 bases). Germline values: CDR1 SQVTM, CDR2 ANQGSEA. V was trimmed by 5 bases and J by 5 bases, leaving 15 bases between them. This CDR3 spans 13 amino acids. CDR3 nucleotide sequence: TGCAGCGTTTTAGGGGAATTCAAATATGGCTACACCTTC. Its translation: CSVLGEFKYGYTF.

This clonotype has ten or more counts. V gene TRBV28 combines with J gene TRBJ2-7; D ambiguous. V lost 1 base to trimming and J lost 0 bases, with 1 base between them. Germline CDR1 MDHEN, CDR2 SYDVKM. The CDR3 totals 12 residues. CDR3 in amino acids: CASSLYSYEQYF. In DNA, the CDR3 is TGTGCCAGCAGTTTATACTCCTACGAGCAGTACTTC.

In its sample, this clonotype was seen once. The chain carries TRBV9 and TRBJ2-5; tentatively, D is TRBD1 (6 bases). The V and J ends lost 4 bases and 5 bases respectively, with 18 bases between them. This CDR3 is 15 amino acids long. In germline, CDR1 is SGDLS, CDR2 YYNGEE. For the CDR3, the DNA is TGTGCCAGCAGCAGCCAGGGGACCTCTAGGGAGACCCAGTACTTC. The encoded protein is CASSSQGTSRETQYF.

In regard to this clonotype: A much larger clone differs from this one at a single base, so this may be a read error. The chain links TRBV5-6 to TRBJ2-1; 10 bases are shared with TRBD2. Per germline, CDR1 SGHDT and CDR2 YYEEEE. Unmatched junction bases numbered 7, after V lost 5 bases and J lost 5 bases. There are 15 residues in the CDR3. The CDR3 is CASRYGLADNNEQFF. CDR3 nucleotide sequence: TGTGCCAGCAGGTACGGACTAGCGGACAACAATGAGCAGTTCTTC.

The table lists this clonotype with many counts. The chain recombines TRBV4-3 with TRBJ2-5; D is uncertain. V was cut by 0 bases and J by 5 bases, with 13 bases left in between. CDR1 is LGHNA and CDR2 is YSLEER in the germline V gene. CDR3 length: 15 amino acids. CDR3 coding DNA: TGCGCCAGCAGCCAAGAAAGGACGTTCGGTGAGACCCAGTACTTC. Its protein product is CASSQERTFGETQYF.

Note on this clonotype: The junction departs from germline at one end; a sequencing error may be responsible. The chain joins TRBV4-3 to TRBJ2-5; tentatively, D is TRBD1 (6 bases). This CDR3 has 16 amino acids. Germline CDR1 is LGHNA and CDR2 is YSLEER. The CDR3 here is CASSQEGATSSETQNF. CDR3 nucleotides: TGCGCCAGCAGCCAAGAGGGGGCCACTAGTTCAGAGACCCAGAACTTC.

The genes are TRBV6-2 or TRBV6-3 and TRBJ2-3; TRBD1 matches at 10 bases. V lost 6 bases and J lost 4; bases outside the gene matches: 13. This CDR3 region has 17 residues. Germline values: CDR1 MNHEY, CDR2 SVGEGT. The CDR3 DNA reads TGTGCCAGCAGGCACCTGACAGGGGGCGTTGTGGCAGATACGCAGTATTTT. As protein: CASRHLTGGVVADTQYF.

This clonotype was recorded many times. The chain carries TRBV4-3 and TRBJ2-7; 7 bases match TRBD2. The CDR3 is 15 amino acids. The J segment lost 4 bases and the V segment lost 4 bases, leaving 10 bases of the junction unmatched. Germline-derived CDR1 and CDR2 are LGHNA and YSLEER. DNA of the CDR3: TGCGCCAGCAGCCCAAGCCCGGGACTAAATTACGAGCAGTACTTC. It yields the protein CASSPSPGLNYEQYF.